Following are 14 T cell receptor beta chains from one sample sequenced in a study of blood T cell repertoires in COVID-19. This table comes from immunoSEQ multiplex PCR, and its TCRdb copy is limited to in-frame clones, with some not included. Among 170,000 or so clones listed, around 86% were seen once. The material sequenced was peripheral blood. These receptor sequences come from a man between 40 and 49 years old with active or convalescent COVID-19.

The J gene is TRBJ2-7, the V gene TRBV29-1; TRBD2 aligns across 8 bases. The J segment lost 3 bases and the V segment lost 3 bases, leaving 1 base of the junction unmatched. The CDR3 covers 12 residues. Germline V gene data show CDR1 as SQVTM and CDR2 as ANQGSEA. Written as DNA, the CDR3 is TGCAGCGTTGATGCGGGGGGCTACGAGCAGTACTTC. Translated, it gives CSVDAGGYEQYF.

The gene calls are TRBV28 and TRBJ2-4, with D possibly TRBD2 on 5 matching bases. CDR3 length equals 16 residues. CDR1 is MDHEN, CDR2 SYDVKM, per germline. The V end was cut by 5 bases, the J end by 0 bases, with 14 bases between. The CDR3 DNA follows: TGTGCCAGCAGTCCGCCACTAGGACTAGCCAAAAACATTCAGTACTTC. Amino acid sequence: CASSPPLGLAKNIQYF.

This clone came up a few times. The CDR3 region has the DNA TGTGCCAGCAGTTTGGGGGGAGGGGATGGCTACACCTTC. Protein sequence: CASSLGGGDGYTF. This chain links TRBV27 with TRBJ1-2, with a weak D call TRBD1 (5 bases). Trimming left V 3 bases short and J 6 bases short, with 11 bases between. Germline CDR1 is MNHEY and CDR2 is SMNVEV (reference sequence). The CDR3 runs to 13 residues.

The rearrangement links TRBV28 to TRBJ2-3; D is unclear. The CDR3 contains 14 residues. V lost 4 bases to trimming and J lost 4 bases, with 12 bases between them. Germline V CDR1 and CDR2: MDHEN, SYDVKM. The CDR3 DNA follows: TGTGCCAGCAGTTCAGGATACGCCGCAGATACGCAGTATTTT. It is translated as CASSSGYAADTQYF.

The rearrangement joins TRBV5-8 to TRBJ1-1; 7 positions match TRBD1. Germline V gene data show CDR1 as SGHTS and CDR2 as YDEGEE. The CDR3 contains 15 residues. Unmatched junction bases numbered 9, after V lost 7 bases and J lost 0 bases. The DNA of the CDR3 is TGTGCCAGCCCCAGGGGACAGATATTGAACACTGAAGCTTTCTTT. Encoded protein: CASPRGQILNTEAFF.

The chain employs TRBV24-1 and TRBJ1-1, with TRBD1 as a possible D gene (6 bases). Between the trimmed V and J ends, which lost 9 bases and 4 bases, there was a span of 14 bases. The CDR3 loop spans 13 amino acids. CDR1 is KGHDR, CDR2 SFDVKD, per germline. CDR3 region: CATCARGGTEAFF. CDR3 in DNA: TGTGCCACCTGTGCAAGGGGGGGCACTGAAGCTTTCTTT.

CDR3 DNA sequence: TGCGCCAGCAGCCTCAGGACAGACTACGAGCAGTACTTC. It encodes CASSLRTDYEQYF. This chain links TRBV5-1 with TRBJ2-7, with D possibly TRBD1 on 6 matching bases. Trimming cost V 4 bases and J 3 bases, with 11 bases left between them. The CDR3 consists of 13 residues. The germline V gene encodes CDR1 SGHRS and CDR2 YFSETQ.

The CDR3 DNA follows: TGTGCCAGCAGCTTAGCAGGGGGCGGAAGCTATGGCTACACCTTC. It translates to CASSLAGGGSYGYTF. The chain combines TRBV7-2 with TRBJ1-2; 7 positions match TRBD1. The CDR3 runs 15 residues. The V segment lost 0 bases and the J segment 4 bases; nucleotides outside the gene matches: 5. Germline CDR1 reads SGHTA; CDR2 reads FQGNSA.

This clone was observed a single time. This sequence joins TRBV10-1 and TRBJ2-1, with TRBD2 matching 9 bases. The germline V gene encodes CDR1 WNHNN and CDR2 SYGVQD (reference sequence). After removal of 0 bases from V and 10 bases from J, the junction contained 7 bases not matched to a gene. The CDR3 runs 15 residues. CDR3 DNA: TGCGCCAGCAGTGAGTCGGCGCGGGGGGGCCGGGAGCAGTTCTTC. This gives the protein CASSESARGGREQFF.

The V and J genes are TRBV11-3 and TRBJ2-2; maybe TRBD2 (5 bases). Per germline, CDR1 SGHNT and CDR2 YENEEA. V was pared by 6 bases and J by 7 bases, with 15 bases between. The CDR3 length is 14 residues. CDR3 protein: CASSSTAGNGELFF. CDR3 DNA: TGTGCCAGCAGTAGTACGGCCGGGAACGGGGAGCTGTTTTTT.

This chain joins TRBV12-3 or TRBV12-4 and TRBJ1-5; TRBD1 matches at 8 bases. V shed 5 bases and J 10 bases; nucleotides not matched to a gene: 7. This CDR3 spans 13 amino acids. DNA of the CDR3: TGTGCCAGCAGTCCTCAGGACAGGGCACCCCAGCATTTT. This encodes CASSPQDRAPQHF.

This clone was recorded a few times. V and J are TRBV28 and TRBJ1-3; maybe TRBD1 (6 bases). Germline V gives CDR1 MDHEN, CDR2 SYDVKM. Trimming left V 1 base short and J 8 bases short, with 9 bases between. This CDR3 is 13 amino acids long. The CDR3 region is CASSLSRGYTIYF. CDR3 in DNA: TGTGCCAGCAGTTTATCCAGGGGATACACCATATATTTT.

The CDR3: CASSPSGNYGYTF. In nucleotides, the CDR3 is TGTGCCAGCAGCCCTTCAGGGAATTATGGCTACACCTTC. The V gene is TRBV14, the J gene TRBJ1-2, with D perhaps matching TRBD1 (5 bases). V was cut by 4 bases and J by 5 bases, with 11 bases left in between. The CDR3 is 13 residues long. The germline V gene encodes CDR1 SGHDN and CDR2 FVKESK.

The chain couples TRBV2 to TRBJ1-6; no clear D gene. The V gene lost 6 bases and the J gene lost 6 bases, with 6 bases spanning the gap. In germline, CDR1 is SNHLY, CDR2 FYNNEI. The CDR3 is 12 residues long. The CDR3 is CASRRSNSPLHF. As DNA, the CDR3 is TGTGCCAGCAGACGGAGTAATTCACCCCTCCACTTT.